This entry features one T cell receptor beta chain sequence. Germline V lookup: CDR1 SGHNT, CDR2 YYREEE (reference sequence). This CDR3 contains 17 residues. V was clipped by 2 bases and J by 0 bases; unmatched bases: 9. The data originate from a study of T cell changes during pregnancy in multiple sclerosis. The assay was immunoSEQ multiplex PCR, and TCRdb's table has in-frame clones only and misses some. Among about 40,000 clones, around 90% were seen once, and the ten largest hold roughly 1.2%. This specimen consisted of peripheral blood, obtained before pregnancy. This chain joins TRBV5-4 and TRBJ2-3; 7 bases map to TRBD2. The clonotype comes from a female donor with multiple sclerosis, enrolled in a pregnancy study. Here the CDR3 reads CASSFGGVTESTDTQYF. CDR3 sequence (DNA): TGTGCCAGCAGCTTTGGGGGGGTGACGGAGAGCACAGATACGCAGTATTTT.